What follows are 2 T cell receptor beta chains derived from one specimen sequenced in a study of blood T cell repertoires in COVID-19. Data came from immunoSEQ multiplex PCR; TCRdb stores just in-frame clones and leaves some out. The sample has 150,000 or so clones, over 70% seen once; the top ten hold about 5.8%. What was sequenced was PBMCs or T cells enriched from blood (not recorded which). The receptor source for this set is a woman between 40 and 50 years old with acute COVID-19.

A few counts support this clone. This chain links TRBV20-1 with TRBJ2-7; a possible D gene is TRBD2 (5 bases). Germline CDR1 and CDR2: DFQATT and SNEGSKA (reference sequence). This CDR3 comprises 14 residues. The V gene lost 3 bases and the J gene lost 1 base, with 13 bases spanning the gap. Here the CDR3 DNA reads TGCAGTGCTAGTATCAGGCAGCGGTCCTACGAGCAGTACTTC. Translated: CSASIRQRSYEQYF.

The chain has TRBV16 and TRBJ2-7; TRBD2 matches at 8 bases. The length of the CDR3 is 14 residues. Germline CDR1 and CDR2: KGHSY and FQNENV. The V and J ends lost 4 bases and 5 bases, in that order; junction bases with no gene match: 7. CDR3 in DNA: TGTGCCAGCAGCCGTACGGGACTAGGAGACGAGCAGTACTTC. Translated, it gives CASSRTGLGDEQYF.